Described below is a single T cell receptor (beta chain) sequence and its context. The antigen is undetermined. CDR1 and CDR2 from the germline V gene are LGHNA and YNFKEQ. The V and J ends lost 3 bases and 3 bases, in that order; junction bases with no gene match: 3. This CDR3 comprises 15 residues. This entry belongs to a study of PD-L1 blockade in urothelial cancer. About the research overall: Blood samples contained a median about 150,000 T cells. Study outcomes and limitations: For durable-benefit patients, tumor-associated blood clones expanded more at 3 weeks.

The repertoire was sequenced with immunoSEQ multiplex PCR; TCRdb's copy has only in-frame clones and lacks some. Among about 130,000 clones listed, approximately 88% were seen once. The time point denotes: pretreatment peripheral blood. The material sequenced was PBMCs, taken around atezolizumab (anti-PD-L1) treatment. This receptor was identified in a man aged 45-65 years with urothelial cancer. The chain links TRBV4-2 to TRBJ1-2; 11 bases fit TRBD1. The CDR3 protein is CASSQGQGGDYGYTF. The CDR3 coding sequence is TGTGCCAGCAGCCAGGGACAGGGGGGTGACTATGGCTACACCTTC.